The 20 T cell receptor beta chains reported below all come from one sample, sequenced in a study of regulatory T cells in long-lasting Graves disease. The time point was: newly diagnosed GD, antithyroid drugs for less than 3 months. With RNA extracted from PBMCs as input, the TCR library was made. Construction of TCR beta libraries relied on iRepertoire HTBI primers and on Arm-PCR targeting CDR3 regions. TCRdb re-called the multiplex PCR reads through MiXCR, storing one row per CDR3 protein. This sample has about half a million distinct CDR3 sequences; about 11% occur once, and the top ten carry over 7%. This sample also belongs to another study, concerning T cells in Graves' hyperthyroidism and ophthalmopathy.

This material consisted of peripheral blood mononuclear cells (PBMCs), taken at new diagnosis, from a patient treated with antithyroid drugs. The receptor set was obtained from a woman in her twenties or thirties with Graves disease.

This clonotype was seen only a few times. V and J are TRBV19 and TRBJ1-2; D uncertain. V was trimmed by 3 bases and J by 0 bases, leaving 14 bases between them. Germline lookup yields CDR1 LNHDA and CDR2 SQIVND (reference sequence). The CDR3 length is 16 residues. CDR3 coding DNA: TGTGCCAGTAGTATGACCCCTGGGAGGTCTAACTATGGCTACACCTTC. Translating it yields CASSMTPGRSNYGYTF.

The table lists this clonotype with many counts. This chain links TRBV6-5 with TRBJ1-1; D is perhaps TRBD1 (5 bases). Trimming pared 2 bases from V and 5 bases from J, leaving 15 bases between. Germline V gene lookup returns CDR1 MNHEY and CDR2 SVGAGI. The CDR3 has 15 amino acids. The CDR3 protein is CASSYGGGAWTEAFF. The CDR3 nucleotides are TGTGCCAGCAGTTACGGGGGGGGTGCATGGACTGAAGCTTTCTTT.

V gene TRBV24-1 combines with J gene TRBJ2-1, with 9 bases aligning to TRBD2. Germline trimming cut 4 bases from V and 13 bases from J; bases unmatched to any gene: 4. From germline, CDR1 is KGHDR and CDR2 SFDVKD. The CDR3 length is 12 residues. The CDR3 spells CATSEWGLAQFF. The DNA of the CDR3 is TGTGCCACCAGTGAGTGGGGACTAGCTCAGTTCTTC.

This clonotype was seen ten or more times. The V gene is TRBV27, the J gene TRBJ1-1, with D maybe TRBD1 (5 bases). This CDR3 region has 14 residues. The V gene's germline CDR1 is MNHEY and CDR2 SMNVEV (reference sequence). The ends were cut back, 6 bases at V and 1 base at J, with 12 bases in the middle. CDR3 loop: CASRFYGGNTEAFF. The CDR3 DNA sequence: TGTGCCAGCAGATTTTACGGGGGGAACACTGAAGCTTTCTTT.

This chain uses TRBV12-3 or TRBV12-4 with TRBJ1-5; perhaps TRBD1 as D (6 bases). Trimming took off 3 bases at V and 4 bases at J, with 16 bases between the two ends. The length of the CDR3 is 16 residues. CDR3 sequence (DNA): TGTGCCAGCAGTTTCAAACAGGGAAGGGGAAATCAGCCCCAGCATTTT. This translates into CASSFKQGRGNQPQHF.

In its sample, this clonotype was seen a few times. CDR3: CAWSDGRAGNQPQHF. The DNA of the CDR3 is TGTGCCTGGAGTGACGGACGGGCCGGGAATCAGCCCCAGCATTTT. The gene calls are TRBV30 and TRBJ1-5; no firm D call. The germline gives CDR1 GTSNPN, CDR2 SVGIG (reference sequence). V was trimmed by 1 base and J by 4 bases, leaving 14 bases between them. This CDR3 has 15 residues.

V is TRBV12-3 or TRBV12-4 and J is TRBJ2-7, with D possibly called TRBD1 or TRBD2 (5 bases each). The CDR3 spans 14 residues. V was cut by 3 bases and J by 4 bases, with 13 bases left in between. This CDR3 is CASSFRDGEYEQYF. For the CDR3, the DNA is TGTGCCAGCAGTTTCCGGGACGGAGAATACGAGCAGTACTTC.

This chain links TRBV11-2 with TRBJ2-1; 13 nucleotides align to TRBD2. Losses at the gene ends were 5 bases for V and 3 bases for J; bases not matched to a gene: 7. Germline loops: CDR1 SGHAT, CDR2 FQNNGV. The CDR3 totals 17 residues. The CDR3 DNA reads as TGTGCCAGCAGCCGCGGGACTAGCGGGACGCGCTACAATGAGCAGTTCTTC. Protein sequence: CASSRGTSGTRYNEQFF.

This clonotype was detected a few times. The rearrangement joins TRBV20-1 to TRBJ2-1; 15 bases are shared with TRBD2. J was trimmed by 9 bases and V by 3 bases; bases with no gene match: 12. This CDR3 has 17 residues. CDR1 and CDR2 from the germline V gene are DFQATT and SNEGSKA (reference sequence). The DNA for the CDR3 is TGCAGTGCTAGGTCCGTAGGACTAGCGGGAGGGCGCGGTGAGCAGTTCTTC. It specifies CSARSVGLAGGRGEQFF.

This clonotype was seen many times. The chain carries TRBV5-1 and TRBJ2-5; weak D call: TRBD2 (5 bases). The germline V gene encodes CDR1 SGHRS and CDR2 YFSETQ. V gave up 7 bases and J gave up 4 bases, with 11 bases separating them. The CDR3 has 12 residues. The CDR3 reads CASRSGGETQYF. CDR3 in DNA: TGCGCCAGCCGAAGCGGTGGAGAGACCCAGTACTTC.

In its sample, this clonotype was seen many times. The chain recombines TRBV24-1 with TRBJ1-2, with no clear D. This CDR3 spans 14 amino acids. CDR1 is KGHDR, CDR2 SFDVKD, per germline. The V gene lost 6 bases and the J gene lost 7 bases, with 17 bases spanning the gap. CDR3 DNA sequence: TGTGCCACCAGTAACCCAGAGGGTATAGGTGGCTACACCTTC. The encoded protein is CATSNPEGIGGYTF.

The table lists this clonotype with many counts. This chain's CDR3 is CASSQEFDGQFNQPQHF. DNA for the CDR3: TGTGCCAGCAGCCAAGAATTCGACGGTCAGTTTAATCAGCCCCAGCATTTT. V is TRBV4-2 and J is TRBJ1-5, with unresolved D. The CDR3 length is 17 residues. The germline V gene encodes CDR1 LGHNA and CDR2 YNFKEQ. Trimming shortened V by 0 bases and J by 4 bases, and 16 bases separated the two germline ends.

This chain's CDR3 is CSALGPEGISRYTF. CDR3 DNA: TGCAGTGCTCTTGGTCCCGAAGGAATAAGCCGCTACACCTTC. The chain uses TRBV20-1 and TRBJ1-2; D gene unclear. The V gene lost 5 bases and the J gene lost 9 bases, with 22 bases spanning the gap. CDR1 is DFQATT, CDR2 SNEGSKA, per germline (reference sequence). The length of the CDR3 is 14 residues.

This clonotype has more than one count but fewer than ten. One junction end does not reproduce the germline sequence, and a read error may be involved. The genes are TRBV7-2 and TRBJ2-7; tentatively, D is TRBD1 or TRBD2 (5 bases each). The V gene's germline CDR1 is SGHTA and CDR2 FQGNSA. This CDR3 spans 14 amino acids. CDR3: CASTLGTGAYEQYF. CDR3 DNA: TGTGCCAGCACCTTAGGGACCGGAGCCTACGAGCAGTACTTC.

This clonotype was counted at least ten times. CDR3 nucleotides: TGTGCCAGCAGCCGAATAGCGGGAGCTAATGAGCAGTTCTTC. This gives the protein CASSRIAGANEQFF. The V gene is TRBV7-2, the J gene TRBJ2-1; TRBD2 matches at 9 bases. This CDR3 contains 14 residues. J gave up 7 bases and V 5 bases, and 6 bases lay outside the gene matches. The germline V gene encodes CDR1 SGHTA and CDR2 FQGNSA.

This clonotype occurred many times. The chain employs TRBV29-1 and TRBJ2-7; 10 bases align to TRBD2. The CDR3 loop spans 15 amino acids. Germline assignment: CDR1 SQVTM and CDR2 ANQGSEA. The V gene end was trimmed by 1 base and the J gene end by 4 bases; junction bases not matched to a gene: 7. CDR3 bases: TGCAGCGTTGAAGGGACTAGCGGAACTCTTTACGAGCAGTACTTC. It is translated as CSVEGTSGTLYEQYF.

This clonotype was detected many times. V and J are TRBV28 and TRBJ1-5; D remains unclear. Germline V gives CDR1 MDHEN, CDR2 SYDVKM. CDR3 length: 15 amino acids. The V end lost 5 bases, the J end lost 0 bases, and 11 bases lay between the germline ends. The chain's CDR3 is CASSPSRYSNQPQHF. The CDR3, as DNA: TGTGCCAGCAGTCCCTCCCGCTATAGCAATCAGCCCCAGCATTTT.

This clonotype has a handful of counts. The chain employs TRBV5-8 and TRBJ2-1; D might be TRBD2 (6 bases). The germline V gene encodes CDR1 SGHTS and CDR2 YDEGEE. The CDR3 contains 18 residues. Trimming left V 2 bases short and J 3 bases short, with 21 bases between. The CDR3 spells CASSFRPIAAAFYNEQFF. Here the CDR3 DNA reads TGTGCCAGCAGCTTTCGCCCCATAGCGGCCGCCTTCTACAATGAGCAGTTCTTC.

This clonotype was counted at least ten times. The chain recombines TRBV18 with TRBJ1-4; TRBD1 aligns across 7 bases. The CDR3 runs to 15 residues. The J segment lost 5 bases and the V segment lost 2 bases, leaving 5 bases of the junction unmatched. From germline, CDR1 is KGHSH and CDR2 LQKENI. CDR3 sequence reads: CASSPEQGRNEKLFF. CDR3 nucleotides: TGTGCCAGCTCACCAGAACAGGGGAGGAATGAAAAACTGTTTTTT.

Ten or more counts support this clonotype. The chain is built from TRBV7-2 and TRBJ2-2; maybe TRBD2 (6 bases). The germline gives CDR1 SGHTA, CDR2 FQGNSA. This CDR3 contains 15 residues. The V gene lost 5 bases and the J gene lost 7 bases, with 17 bases spanning the gap. The CDR3: CASSGRHPGSGELFF. The CDR3 region has the DNA TGTGCCAGCAGCGGTAGGCACCCCGGGAGCGGGGAGCTGTTTTTT. The full variable domain, with the rest looked up from reference TRBV7-2 and TRBJ2-2, is GAGVSQSPSNKVTEKGKDVELRCDPISGHTALYWYRQSLGQGLEFLIYFQGNSAPDKSGLPSDRFSAERTGGSVSTLTIQRTQQEDSAVYLCASSGRHPGSGELFFGEGSRLTVL.